One T cell receptor (beta chain) is described in this entry. What it binds is unknown. Before sequencing took place, the ViraFEST assay used viral peptide pools to expand antigen-specific CD4+ T cells. It was after approximately 11 days of culture that CD4+ T cells were isolated. SARS-CoV-2 infection was confirmed by PCR in the person between March and December 2020. Each participant was administered two doses of either the BNT162b2 or the mRNA-1273 vaccine. This entry comes from a study of vaccination effects on CD4 cells after COVID-19. Looking at the study overall: The patients, three convalescent individuals, were sampled early and late after vaccination.

Some clones are missing from TCRdb's copy, which holds only in-frame ones; the method was immunoSEQ multiplex PCR. The sample lists around 15,000 clones, less than 85% occurring once. This CDR3 spans 16 amino acids. Germline V lookup: CDR1 LGHDT, CDR2 YNNKEL (reference sequence). V was pared by 0 bases and J by 6 bases, with 15 bases between. This TCR was sampled from a human donor who had a prior SARS-CoV-2 infection. The source material was CD4+ T cells from PBMCs cultured with SARS-CoV-2 spike peptides, sampled after COVID-19 vaccination. The V call is TRBV3-1 (or the pseudogene TRBV3-2), the J call TRBJ1-5, with D perhaps matching TRBD1 (5 bases). CDR3 amino acids: CASSQDSSRVSQPQHF. As DNA, the CDR3 is TGTGCCAGCAGCCAAGATTCTAGCAGGGTGTCTCAGCCCCAGCATTTT.